This T cell receptor (beta chain) emerged from a study of human T cells and chemical hapten exposure. This clonotype has a handful of counts. This CDR3 spans 15 amino acids. Trimming removed 3 bases at V and 0 bases at J, with 8 bases between. Time point here: patch test 2, 6 weeks after DPC sensitization. Treatment here: therapeutic diphenylcyclopropenone sensitization with weekly scalp DPC. TCRdb analysed the RACE reads with MiXCR anew, one entry per CDR3 protein. The sample contains some 88,000 distinct CDR3 sequences, 8% to 13% of which appear only once. The chain employs TRBV12-3 or TRBV12-4 and TRBJ1-4; D is undetermined. Sequencing was performed on whole blood, taken in connection with sensitization to the hapten diphenylcyclopropenone (DPC). The sequence derives from a man aged 40-49 years with alopecia areata. Some clones in this sample may be carry-over from other donors' samples. This CDR3 reads CASSFSEATNEKLFF. CDR3 in DNA: TGTGCCAGCAGTTTTTCAGAAGCAACTAATGAAAAACTGTTTTTT.